This T cell receptor (beta chain) was identified in a study of blood T cell repertoires in COVID-19 (dated by TCRdb to 2020 to 2022). In the study overall: Collaborator samples came from the United States, Italy and Spain and covered acute and convalescent phases of COVID-19. The material from the prospective study consisted of cDNA or gDNA derived from T cells, B-cell-depleted T cells, or PBMCs. Deeply sampled blood TCRbeta repertoires from subjects exposed to, actively infected with, or recovered from COVID-19 were included in the dataset. The repertoires were made available in a free public database intended to serve as a resource for research on the immune response to SARS-CoV-2. The samples were drawn from the first 160 participants of the ongoing ImmuneRACE study and from 950 to 1,500 subjects provided by 6 global collaborators. Nearly every sample came with metadata listing a de-identified subject ID, COVID-19 status, age in years and sex. Where HLA class I and class II types were available, the types were taken from metadata supplied by the sample provider, not from assay-based typing. On the study overall, not on this receptor specifically: Clinical and demographic metadata were provided uncurated, with the amount varying by source and participant.

Details on this clone: The antigen it binds to is not known. Base qualities are missing; no much larger clone stands one base away.

Based on the germline V gene, the CDR1 and CDR2 sequences are SGHDT and YYEEEE. The CDR3 measures 19 amino acids from cysteine to phenylalanine. The entry retains the CDR3 DNA only, 57 bases that are in frame from base 1. Ends trimmed: V by 2 bases, J by 2 bases; bases unmatched to a gene: 12. Each collaborating institution followed its own protocols to collect whole blood in K2EDTA tubes. For TCRbeta analysis, collaborators shipped samples as frozen whole blood, isolated PBMCs, or DNA extracted from either of those sample types. TCRbeta CDR3 regions were amplified from genomic DNA using the immunoSEQ Assay, a bias-controlled multiplex PCR. As for how the authors treated the data: The number of nucleated cells in each sample was estimated by amplification of reference gene primers within the assay. To quantify the absolute abundance of each unique TCRbeta CDR3 rearrangement, sequence reads were collapsed and filtered. For each sample, productive Simpson clonality was calculated as the square root of Simpson's diversity index across productive rearrangements. In its TCRdb copy, this immuneACCESS table keeps in-frame sequences only and misses some clones. Where compared with another copy, unresolved V genes explain less than half of these, and the others have no known cause. The D gene and trimming were derived from the DNA, and the V and J assignments and clone size from that table. The sample records about 120,000 clones, roughly 76% of which are singletons. The ten most abundant clones make up over 9.5% of the sample.

Sequencing input: peripheral blood. The clonotype was recovered from a human donor in a cohort sampled during active COVID-19. This chain is built from TRBV5-6 and TRBJ2-2; 10 bases in the junction line up with TRBD2. The DNA reads as follows: TGTGCCAGCAGCTTTCCTAGCGGGAGTTTTGAGGGTAACACCGGGGAGCTGTTTTTT. Protein translation: CASSFPSGSFEGNTGELFF.